This T cell receptor (beta chain) comes out of a study of blood T cell repertoires in COVID-19. Study summary: The United States, Italy and Spain were the sources of the acute and convalescent COVID-19 samples. Sources were T cells, B-cell-depleted T cells, or PBMCs; the material itself was cDNA or gDNA.

In the authors' methods: Researchers report that nucleated cell counts were estimated from reference gene primer amplification. The data were produced by immunoSEQ multiplex PCR, yet TCRdb's version contains in-frame clones alone and is incomplete. V, J and clone size were drawn from that table, and D and trimming were deduced from the DNA. The sample lists roughly 39,000 clones, over 75% occurring once. The CDR3 is 14 amino acids. The germline gives CDR1 MNHEY, CDR2 SMNVEV (reference sequence). Between the trimmed V and J ends, which lost 6 bases and 2 bases, there was a span of 14 bases. The chain links TRBV27 to TRBJ2-7; the D gene is possibly TRBD1 (5 bases). The clonotype comes from a human donor in a cohort sampled during active COVID-19. The sample comprised peripheral blood. The CDR3 loop is CASRTQSGPYEQYF. For the CDR3, the DNA is TGTGCCAGCAGGACCCAGTCAGGGCCCTACGAGCAGTACTTC.